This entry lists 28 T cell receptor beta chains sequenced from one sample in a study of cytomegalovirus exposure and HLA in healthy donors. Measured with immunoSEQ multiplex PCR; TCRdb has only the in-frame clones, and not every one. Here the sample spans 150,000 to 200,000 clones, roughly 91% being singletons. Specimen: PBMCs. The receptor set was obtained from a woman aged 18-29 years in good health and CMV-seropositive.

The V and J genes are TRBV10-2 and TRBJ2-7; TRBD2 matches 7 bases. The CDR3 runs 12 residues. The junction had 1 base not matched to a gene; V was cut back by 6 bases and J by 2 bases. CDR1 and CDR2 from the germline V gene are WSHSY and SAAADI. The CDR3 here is CASRGTTYEQYF. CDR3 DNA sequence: TGCGCCAGCAGAGGGACTACCTACGAGCAGTACTTC.

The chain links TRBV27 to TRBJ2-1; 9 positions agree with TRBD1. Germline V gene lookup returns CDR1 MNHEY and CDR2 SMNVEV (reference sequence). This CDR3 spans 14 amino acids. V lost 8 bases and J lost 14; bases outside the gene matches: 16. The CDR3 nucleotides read TGTGCCAGCCAGCCGGGACAGGGTCCCCTCCGGGAGTTCTTC. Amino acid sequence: CASQPGQGPLREFF.

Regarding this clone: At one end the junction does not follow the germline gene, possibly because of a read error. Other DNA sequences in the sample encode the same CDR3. The CDR3 here is CASSDSPDRTDGYTF. DNA of the CDR3: TGTGCCAGCAGTGACTCACCGGACAGGACCGATGGCTACACCTTT. The chain carries TRBV6-4 and TRBJ1-2, with 7 bases lining up with TRBD1. Germline values: CDR1 MRHNA, CDR2 SNTAGT. This CDR3 comprises 15 residues.

The DNA for the CDR3 is TGTGCCAGCAAATATTTATTGAGGGGCAGGGGATGGTCTGAAGCTTTCTTT. As protein: CASKYLLRGRGWSEAFF. V gene TRBV27 combines with J gene TRBJ1-1; D may be TRBD1 (6 bases). V shed 7 bases and J shed 6 bases, with 27 bases lying between them. Germline V gene sequence: CDR1 MNHEY, CDR2 SMNVEV (reference sequence). The length of the CDR3 is 17 residues.

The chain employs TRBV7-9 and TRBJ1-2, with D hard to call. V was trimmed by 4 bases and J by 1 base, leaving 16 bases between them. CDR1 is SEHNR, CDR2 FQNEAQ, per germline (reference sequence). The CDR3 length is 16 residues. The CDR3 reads CASSSAHGEVNYGYTF. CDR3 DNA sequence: TGTGCCAGCAGCTCAGCCCACGGGGAGGTTAACTATGGCTACACCTTC.

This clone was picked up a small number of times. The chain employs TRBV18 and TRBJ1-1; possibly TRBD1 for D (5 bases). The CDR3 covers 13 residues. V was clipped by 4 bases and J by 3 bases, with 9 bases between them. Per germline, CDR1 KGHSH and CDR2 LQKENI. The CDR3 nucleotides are TGTGCCAGCTCACTCCAGGGTGACACTGAAGCTTTCTTT. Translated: CASSLQGDTEAFF.

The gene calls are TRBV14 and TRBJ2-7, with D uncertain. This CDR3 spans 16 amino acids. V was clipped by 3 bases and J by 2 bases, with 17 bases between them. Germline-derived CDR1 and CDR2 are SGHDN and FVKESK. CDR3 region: CASSQKGQATTYEQYF. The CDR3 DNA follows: TGTGCCAGCAGCCAGAAAGGTCAAGCGACGACCTACGAGCAGTACTTC.

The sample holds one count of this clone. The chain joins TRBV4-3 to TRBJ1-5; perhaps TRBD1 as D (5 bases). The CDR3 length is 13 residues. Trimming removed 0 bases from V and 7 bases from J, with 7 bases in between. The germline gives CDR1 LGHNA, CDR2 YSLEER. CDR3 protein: CASSQDRVQPQHF. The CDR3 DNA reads TGCGCCAGCAGCCAAGACAGGGTACAGCCCCAGCATTTT.

The CDR3 is CASSAMGSSYNEQFF. The CDR3 DNA follows: TGTGCCAGCAGTGCCATGGGGAGCTCCTACAATGAGCAGTTCTTC. The genes are TRBV9 and TRBJ2-1, with D perhaps matching TRBD2 (5 bases). With 5 bases removed from V and 0 bases from J, the gap between germline ends came to 12 bases. The CDR3 sequence is 15 residues long. Germline loops: CDR1 SGDLS, CDR2 YYNGEE.

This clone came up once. DNA for the CDR3: TGTGCCATCTGCCAGGGACAATCCCTAACAGATACGCAGTATTTT. Its protein product is CAICQGQSLTDTQYF. The chain joins TRBV10-3 to TRBJ2-3, with a weak D call TRBD1 (6 bases). The V and J ends lost 8 bases and 3 bases respectively, with 18 bases between them. The CDR3 spans 15 residues. From germline, CDR1 is ENHRY and CDR2 SYGVKD.

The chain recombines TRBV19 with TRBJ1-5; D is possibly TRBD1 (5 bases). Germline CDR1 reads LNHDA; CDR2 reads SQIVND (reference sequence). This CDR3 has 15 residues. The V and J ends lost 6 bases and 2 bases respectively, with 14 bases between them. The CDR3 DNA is TGTGCCAGTAGGCGGGGGGGTTACGGCAATCAGCCCCAGCATTTT. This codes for CASRRGGYGNQPQHF.

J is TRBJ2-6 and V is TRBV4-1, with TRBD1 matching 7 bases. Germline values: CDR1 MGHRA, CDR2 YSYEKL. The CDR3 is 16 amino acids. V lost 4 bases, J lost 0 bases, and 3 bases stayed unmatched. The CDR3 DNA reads TGCGCCAGCAGCCCGACAGGGCTCTCTGGGGCCAACGTCCTGACTTTC. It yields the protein CASSPTGLSGANVLTF.

The CDR3 DNA is TGTGCCAGCAGTGAACCGGGACAGGGCGAGCAGTACTTC. Translating it yields CASSEPGQGEQYF. The chain recombines TRBV6-1 with TRBJ2-7, with 9 bases matching TRBD1. The CDR3 totals 13 residues. V was clipped by 2 bases and J by 6 bases; unmatched bases: 2. Germline loops: CDR1 MNHNS, CDR2 SASEGT.

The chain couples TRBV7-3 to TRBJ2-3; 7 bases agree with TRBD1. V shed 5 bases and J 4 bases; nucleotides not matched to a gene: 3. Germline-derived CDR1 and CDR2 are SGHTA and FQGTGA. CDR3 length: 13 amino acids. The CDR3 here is CASSRQGADTQYF. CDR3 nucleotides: TGTGCCAGCAGCCGGCAGGGGGCAGATACGCAGTATTTT.

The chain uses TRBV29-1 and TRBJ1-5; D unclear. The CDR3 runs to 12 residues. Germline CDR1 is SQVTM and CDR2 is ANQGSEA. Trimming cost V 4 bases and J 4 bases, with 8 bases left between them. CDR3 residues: CSVGGPNQPQHF. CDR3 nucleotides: TGCAGCGTTGGCGGCCCAAATCAGCCCCAGCATTTT. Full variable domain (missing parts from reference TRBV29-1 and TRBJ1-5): SAVISQKPSRDICQRGTSLTIQCQVDSQVTMMFWYRQQPGQSLTLIATANQGSEATYESGFVIDKFPISRPNLTFSTLTVSNMSPEDSSIYLCSVGGPNQPQHFGDGTRLSIL.

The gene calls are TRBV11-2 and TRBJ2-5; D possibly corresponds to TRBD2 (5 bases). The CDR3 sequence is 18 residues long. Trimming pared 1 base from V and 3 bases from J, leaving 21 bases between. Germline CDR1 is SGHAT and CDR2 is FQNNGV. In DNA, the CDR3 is TGTGCCAGCAGCTTAGGAGAGGGCGGTTTTGGCGGTGAAGAGACCCAGTACTTC. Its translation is CASSLGEGGFGGEETQYF.

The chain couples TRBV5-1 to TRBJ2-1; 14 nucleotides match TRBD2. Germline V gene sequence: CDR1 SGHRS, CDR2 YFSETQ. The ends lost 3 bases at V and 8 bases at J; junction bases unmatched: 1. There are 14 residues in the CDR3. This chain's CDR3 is CASSWGLAGDEQFF. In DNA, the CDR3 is TGCGCCAGCAGCTGGGGACTAGCGGGAGATGAGCAGTTCTTC.

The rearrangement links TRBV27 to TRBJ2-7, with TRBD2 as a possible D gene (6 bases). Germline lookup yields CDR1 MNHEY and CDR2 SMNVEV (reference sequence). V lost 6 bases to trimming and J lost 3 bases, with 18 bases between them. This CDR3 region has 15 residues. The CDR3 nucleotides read TGTGCCAGCAGCCGCTCGGCGGCGGGGTTCTACGAGCAGTACTTC. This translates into CASSRSAAGFYEQYF.

For the CDR3, the DNA is TGTGCCAGCAGTCGGACAGGAGGGAGCAATGAGCAGTTCTTC. This encodes CASSRTGGSNEQFF. The chain has TRBV2 and TRBJ2-1, with D tentatively TRBD1 (7 bases). The CDR3 covers 14 residues. V lost 5 bases, J lost 6 bases, and 14 bases lay in between. The germline V gene encodes CDR1 SNHLY and CDR2 FYNNEI.

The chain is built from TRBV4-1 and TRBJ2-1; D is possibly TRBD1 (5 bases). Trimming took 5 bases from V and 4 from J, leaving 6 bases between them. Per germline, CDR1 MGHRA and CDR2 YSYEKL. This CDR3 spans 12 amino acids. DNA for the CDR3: TGCGCCAGCAGCGACAGTTACAATGAGCAGTTCTTC. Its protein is CASSDSYNEQFF.

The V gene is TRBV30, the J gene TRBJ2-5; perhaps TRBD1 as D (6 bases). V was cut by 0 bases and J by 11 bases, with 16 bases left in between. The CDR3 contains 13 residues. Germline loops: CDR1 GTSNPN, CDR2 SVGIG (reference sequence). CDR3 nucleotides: TGTGCCTGGAGTGTACAGGCCGGACAGTCTCAGTACTTC. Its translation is CAWSVQAGQSQYF. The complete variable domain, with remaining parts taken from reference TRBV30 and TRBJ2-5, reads SQTIHQWPATLVQPVGSPLSLECTVEGTSNPNLYWYRQAAGRGLQLLFYSVGIGQISSEVPQNLSASRPQDRQFILSSKKLLLSDSGFYLCAWSVQAGQSQYFGPGTRLLVL.

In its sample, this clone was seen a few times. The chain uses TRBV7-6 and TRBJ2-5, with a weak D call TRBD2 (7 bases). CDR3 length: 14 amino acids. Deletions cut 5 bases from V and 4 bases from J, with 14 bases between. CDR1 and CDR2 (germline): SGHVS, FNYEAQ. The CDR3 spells CASSVSRGGETQYF. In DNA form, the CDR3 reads TGTGCCAGCAGCGTCTCTAGGGGGGGAGAGACCCAGTACTTC.

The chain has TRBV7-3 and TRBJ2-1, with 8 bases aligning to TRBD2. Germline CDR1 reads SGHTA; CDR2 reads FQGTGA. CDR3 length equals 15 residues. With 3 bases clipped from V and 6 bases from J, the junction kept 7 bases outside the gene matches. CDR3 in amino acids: CASSFGTSSVNEQFF. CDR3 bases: TGTGCCAGCAGCTTCGGGACTAGTTCGGTCAATGAGCAGTTCTTC.

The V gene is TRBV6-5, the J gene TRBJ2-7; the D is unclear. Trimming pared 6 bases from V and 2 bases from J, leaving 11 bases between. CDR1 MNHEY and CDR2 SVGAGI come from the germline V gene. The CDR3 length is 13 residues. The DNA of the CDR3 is TGTGCCAGCAGACGACACCCGGCCTACGAGCAGTACTTC. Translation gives CASRRHPAYEQYF.

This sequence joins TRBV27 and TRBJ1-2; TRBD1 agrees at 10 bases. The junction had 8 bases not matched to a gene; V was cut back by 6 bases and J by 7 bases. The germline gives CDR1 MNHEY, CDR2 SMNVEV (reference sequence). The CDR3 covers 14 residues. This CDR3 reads CASRRGTGEGGYTF. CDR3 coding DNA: TGTGCCAGCAGAAGGGGGACAGGGGAGGGTGGCTACACCTTC.

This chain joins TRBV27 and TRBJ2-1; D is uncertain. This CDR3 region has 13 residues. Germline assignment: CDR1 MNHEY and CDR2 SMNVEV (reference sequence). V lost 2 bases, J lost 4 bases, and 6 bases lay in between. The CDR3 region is CASSLPGYNEQFF. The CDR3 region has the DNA TGTGCCAGCAGTTTACCCGGGTACAATGAGCAGTTCTTC.

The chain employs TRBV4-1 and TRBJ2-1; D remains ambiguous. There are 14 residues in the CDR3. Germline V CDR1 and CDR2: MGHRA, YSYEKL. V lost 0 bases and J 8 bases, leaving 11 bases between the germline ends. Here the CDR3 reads CASSQDRGDHEQFF. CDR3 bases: TGCGCCAGCAGCCAAGACCGAGGCGACCATGAGCAGTTCTTC.

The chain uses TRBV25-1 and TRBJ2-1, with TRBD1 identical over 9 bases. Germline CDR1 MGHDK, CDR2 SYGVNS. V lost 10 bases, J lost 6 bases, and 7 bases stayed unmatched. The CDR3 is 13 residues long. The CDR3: CATNSDRGNEQFF. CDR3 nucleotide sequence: TGTGCCACCAATTCGGACAGGGGCAATGAGCAGTTCTTC.